Below, one T cell receptor (beta chain) is given with its context. This CDR3 comprises 14 residues. Germline trimming cut 6 bases from V and 5 bases from J; bases unmatched to any gene: 8. Per germline, CDR1 LNHDA and CDR2 SQIVND (reference sequence). The data stem from a study of T cell responses to AZD1222 COVID-19 vaccine. Assay used: immunoSEQ multiplex PCR; TCRdb lists only in-frame clones, some missing. This table holds 65,000 to 70,000 clones, about 83% found once. The J gene is TRBJ1-2, the V gene TRBV19; 8 nucleotides line up with TRBD1. The input for sequencing was peripheral blood, taken 28 days after the second AZD1222 dose. The TCR originated in an adult who received the AZD1222 COVID-19 vaccine. DNA for the CDR3: TGTGCCAGTAGATTTCCGGGACAGGAGTATGGCTACACCTTC. Amino acids: CASRFPGQEYGYTF.